These T cell receptor beta chains were read from a single sample in a study of T-cell memory formation after mild COVID-19. TCRdb re-called the 5' RACE reads with MiXCR, one entry per CDR3 protein. The repertoire includes 280,000 or so distinct CDR3 sequences, under 8.5% of them detected once, and 20% to 25% sits in the top ten. The sequencing sample was made of PBMCs or a T cell subset sorted from them (not recorded which). The receptors come from a man aged 18-30 years who had mild COVID-19 (a few samples of this study predate the infection). Cell type and time point are not known. Both conserved end residues are part of each CDR3. Fields, in order: CDR3 length, V gene, clone size, D gene, J gene, CDR3 DNA, CDR3 protein. A D gene is named only where the DNA matches it firmly. Not every row has a clone size; where given, it reads once, few, many or a size class.

13	TRBV6-2/TRBV6-3	-	-	TRBJ2-2	TGTGCCAGCAGTTACATCCAGTCCGGGGAGCTGTTTTTT	CASSYIQSGELFF
16	TRBV7-9	few	-	TRBJ2-5	TGTGCCAGCAGCTTAGCCGCTAGACTGGCGGGGGAGACCCAGTACTTC	CASSLAARLAGETQYF
12	TRBV5-1	many	-	TRBJ1-1	TGCGCCAGCAGCGACAGTGGACCTGAAGCTTTCTTT	CASSDSGPEAFF
15	TRBV18	few	TRBD2	TRBJ2-1	TGTGCCAGCTCACCAAGGACTAGCCCCGGCGATGAGCAGTTCTTC	CASSPRTSPGDEQFF
12	TRBV7-9	many	-	TRBJ2-1	TGTGCCAGCAGCTTAAGAGTTTGGGGGCAGTTCTTC	CASSLRVWGQFF
19	TRBV27	few	-	TRBJ1-1	TGTGCCAGCAGGACCTTCGACAGGCGTCGCGCGATTATAGACACCGAAGCTTTCTTT	CASRTFDRRRAIIDTEAFF
15	TRBV5-6	many	TRBD1	TRBJ1-6	TGTGCCAGCAGCCGGTACGGGACAGGCGAATCACCCCTCCACTTT	CASSRYGTGESPLHF
14	TRBV27	-	TRBD2	TRBJ2-5	TGTGCCAGCAGTTTAAGCGGGGGCCTGGAGACCCAGTACTTC	CASSLSGGLETQYF
14	TRBV10-1	-	-	TRBJ1-1	TGCGCCAGCAGTGATGAGGGCCTGAACACTGAAGCTTTCTTT	CASSDEGLNTEAFF
17	TRBV4-1	few	-	TRBJ2-3	TGCGCCAGCAGCCCCCAAAAAGCGGCCGAACTCCCAGATACGCAGTATTTT	CASSPQKAAELPDTQYF
14	TRBV19	-	TRBD1	TRBJ1-2	TGTGCCAGTAGCCATAGACAGGGGGCACATGGCTACACCTTC	CASSHRQGAHGYTF
15	TRBV7-6	few	-	TRBJ2-2	TGTGCCAGCAGCCCCATTGGGGGGCTCCTCGGGGAGCTGTTTTTT	CASSPIGGLLGELFF
15	TRBV20-1	many	TRBD2	TRBJ2-1	TGCAGTGCACAGACGGCGAGCGGGGGGTCCAATGAGCAGTTCTTC	CSAQTASGGSNEQFF
15	TRBV9	-	TRBD2	TRBJ2-1	TGTGCCAGCAGCCCCTGGACTAGCGGGGACAATGAGCAGTTCTTC	CASSPWTSGDNEQFF
15	TRBV4-3	many	TRBD1	TRBJ2-1	TGCGCCAGCAGCCAAGATCAGACAGGGTACAATGAGCAGTTCTTC	CASSQDQTGYNEQFF
15	TRBV4-2	few	-	TRBJ2-3	TGTGCCAGCAGCCCGCTGGCATACCCGGGGGATACGCAGTATTTT	CASSPLAYPGDTQYF
16	TRBV12-3/TRBV12-4	few	-	TRBJ1-4	TGTGCCAGCAGAGTCGGGGGCGAAGGGGGTTATGAAAAACTGTTTTTT	CASRVGGEGGYEKLFF
17	TRBV3-1	-	-	TRBJ2-1	TGTGCCAGCAGCCAAGATCCCGGGACTTTCTCCTACAATGAGCAGTTCTTC	CASSQDPGTFSYNEQFF
15	TRBV6-2/TRBV6-3	few	TRBD1	TRBJ1-5	TGTGCCAGCAGACACAGGGGGCTTAGCAATCAGCCCCAGCATTTT	CASRHRGLSNQPQHF
13	TRBV7-2	-	-	TRBJ1-5	TGTGCCAGCAGTGGACAGAGGGATCAGCCCCAGCATTTT	CASSGQRDQPQHF
13	TRBV7-9	-	-	TRBJ1-1	TGTGCCAGCGCTGGACGGGAGAACACTGAAGCTTTCTTT	CASAGRENTEAFF
15	TRBV4-1	few	-	TRBJ1-5	TGCGCCAGCAGAGAGATCATGAAGGGCAATCAGCCCCAGCATTTT	CASREIMKGNQPQHF
14	TRBV11-2	few	-	TRBJ2-5	TGTGCCAGCAGCTTAGACCTAGTCCAAGAGACCCAGTACTTC	CASSLDLVQETQYF
15	TRBV6-5	-	TRBD2	TRBJ2-1	TGTGCCAGCAGCCCCAGCGGGGGGGTTTACAATGAGCAGTTCTTC	CASSPSGGVYNEQFF
14	TRBV20-1	few	TRBD1	TRBJ1-5	TGCAGTGCGTATCAGGGGGCGAGGGTACAGCCCCAGCATTTT	CSAYQGARVQPQHF
12	TRBV11-2	-	-	TRBJ2-7	TGTGCCAGCAGCTTGGACCGTGTCGAGCAGTACTTC	CASSLDRVEQYF
17	TRBV4-1	-	-	TRBJ1-6	TGCGCCAGCAGCCAAGGACAGTCAGTCTCCTATAATTCACCCCTCCACTTT	CASSQGQSVSYNSPLHF
14	TRBV5-4	-	TRBD1	TRBJ1-1	TGTGCCAGCAGCTTGGGGACAGGGGGCATGGAAGCTTTCTTT	CASSLGTGGMEAFF
14	TRBV7-9	-	TRBD1	TRBJ2-5	TGTGCCAGCAGCCACGGACAGGGCGGGGAGACCCAGTACTTC	CASSHGQGGETQYF
17	TRBV5-1	-	TRBD2	TRBJ2-5	TGCGCCAGCAGCTTGGTGCTAGCGGGGGACTTCCAAGAGACCCAGTACTTC	CASSLVLAGDFQETQYF
17	TRBV5-1	-	TRBD1	TRBJ2-3	TGCGCCAGCAGCTTGGGGACAGGGTGGTCCAGCACAGATACGCAGTATTTT	CASSLGTGWSSTDTQYF
15	TRBV7-2	few	TRBD2	TRBJ2-1	TGTGCCAGCAGCTCCCAGGGAGGGTGGAGAAATGAGCAGTTCTTC	CASSSQGGWRNEQFF